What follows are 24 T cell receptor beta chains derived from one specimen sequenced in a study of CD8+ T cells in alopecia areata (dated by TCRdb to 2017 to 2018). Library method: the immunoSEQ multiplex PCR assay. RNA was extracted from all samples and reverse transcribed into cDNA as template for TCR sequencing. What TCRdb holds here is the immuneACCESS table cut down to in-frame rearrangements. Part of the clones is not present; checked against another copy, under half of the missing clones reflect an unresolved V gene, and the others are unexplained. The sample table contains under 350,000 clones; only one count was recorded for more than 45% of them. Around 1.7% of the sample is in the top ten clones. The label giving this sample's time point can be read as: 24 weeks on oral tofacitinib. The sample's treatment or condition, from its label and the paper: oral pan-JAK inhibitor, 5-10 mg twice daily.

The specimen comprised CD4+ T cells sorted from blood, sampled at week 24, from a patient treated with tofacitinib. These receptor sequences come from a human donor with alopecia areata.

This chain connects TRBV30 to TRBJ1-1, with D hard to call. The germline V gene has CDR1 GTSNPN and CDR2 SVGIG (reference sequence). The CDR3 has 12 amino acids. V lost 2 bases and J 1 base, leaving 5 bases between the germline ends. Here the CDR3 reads CAWSRENTEAFF. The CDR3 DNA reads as TGTGCCTGGAGTAGGGAGAACACTGAAGCTTTCTTT.

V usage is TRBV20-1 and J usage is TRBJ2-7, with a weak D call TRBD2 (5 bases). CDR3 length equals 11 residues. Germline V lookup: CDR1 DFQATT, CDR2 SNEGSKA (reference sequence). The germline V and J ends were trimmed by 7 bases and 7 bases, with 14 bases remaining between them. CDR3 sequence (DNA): TGCAGTGTTTGGGCACGGAGGGAGCAGTACTTC. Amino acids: CSVWARREQYF.

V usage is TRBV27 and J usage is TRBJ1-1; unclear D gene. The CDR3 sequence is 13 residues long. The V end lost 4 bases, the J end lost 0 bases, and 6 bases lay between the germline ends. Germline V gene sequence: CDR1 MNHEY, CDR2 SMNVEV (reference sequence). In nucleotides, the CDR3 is TGTGCCAGCAGTTATAGGATGAACACTGAAGCTTTCTTT. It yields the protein CASSYRMNTEAFF.

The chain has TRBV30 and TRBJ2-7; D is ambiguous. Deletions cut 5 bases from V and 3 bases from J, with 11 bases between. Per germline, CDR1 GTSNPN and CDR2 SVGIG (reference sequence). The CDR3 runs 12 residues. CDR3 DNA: TGTGCCTGGGGTACGAGACTCTACGAGCAGTACTTC. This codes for CAWGTRLYEQYF. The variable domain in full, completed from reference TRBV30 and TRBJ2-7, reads SQTIHQWPATLVQPVGSPLSLECTVEGTSNPNLYWYRQAAGRGLQLLFYSVGIGQISSEVPQNLSASRPQDRQFILSSKKLLLSDSGFYLCAWGTRLYEQYFGPGTRLTVT.

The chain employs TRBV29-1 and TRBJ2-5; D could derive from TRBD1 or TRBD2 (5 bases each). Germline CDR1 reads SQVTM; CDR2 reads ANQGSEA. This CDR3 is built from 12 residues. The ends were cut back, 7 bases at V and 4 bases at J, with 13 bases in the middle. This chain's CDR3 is CSGGDLGETQYF. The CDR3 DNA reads TGCAGCGGAGGGGATTTAGGAGAGACCCAGTACTTC.

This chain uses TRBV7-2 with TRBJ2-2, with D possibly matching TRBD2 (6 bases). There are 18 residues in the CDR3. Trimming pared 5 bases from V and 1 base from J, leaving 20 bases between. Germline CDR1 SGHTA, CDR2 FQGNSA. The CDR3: CASSAALGDSGNTGELFF. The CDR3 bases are TGTGCCAGCAGCGCTGCCCTAGGGGATAGCGGGAACACCGGGGAGCTGTTTTTT.

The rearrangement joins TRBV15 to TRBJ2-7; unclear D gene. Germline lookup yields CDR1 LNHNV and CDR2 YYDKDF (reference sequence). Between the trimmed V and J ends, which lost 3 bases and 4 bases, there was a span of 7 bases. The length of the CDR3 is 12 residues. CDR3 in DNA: TGTGCCACCAGCAGCACCGGGTACGAGCAGTACTTC. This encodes CATSSTGYEQYF.

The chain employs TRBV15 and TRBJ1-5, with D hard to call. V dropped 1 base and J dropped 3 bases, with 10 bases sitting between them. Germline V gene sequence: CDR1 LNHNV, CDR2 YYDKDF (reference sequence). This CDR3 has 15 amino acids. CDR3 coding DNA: TGTGCCACCAGCAGAGTAGGTCAGCCCAATCAGCCCCAGCATTTT. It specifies CATSRVGQPNQPQHF.

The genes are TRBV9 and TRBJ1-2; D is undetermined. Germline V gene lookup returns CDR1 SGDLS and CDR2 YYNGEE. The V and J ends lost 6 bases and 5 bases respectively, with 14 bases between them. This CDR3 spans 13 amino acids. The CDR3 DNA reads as TGTGCCAGCACCTTCATGCGAGGGTATGGCTACACCTTC. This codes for CASTFMRGYGYTF.

DNA for the CDR3: TGCGCCAGCAGCTTGGCTCAGGGGAACGGCATTCAGTACTTC. Encoded protein: CASSLAQGNGIQYF. V usage is TRBV5-1 and J usage is TRBJ2-4; D perhaps matches TRBD1 (6 bases). Trimming shortened V by 0 bases and J by 9 bases, and 13 bases separated the two germline ends. Germline V lookup: CDR1 SGHRS, CDR2 YFSETQ. This CDR3 is built from 14 residues. The entire variable domain, with the rest obtained from reference TRBV5-1 and TRBJ2-4, is as follows: KAGVTQTPRYLIKTRGQQVTLSCSPISGHRSVSWYQQTPGQGLQFLFEYFSETQRNKGNFPGRFSGRQFSNSRSEMNVSTLELGDSALYLCASSLAQGNGIQYFGAGTRLSVL.

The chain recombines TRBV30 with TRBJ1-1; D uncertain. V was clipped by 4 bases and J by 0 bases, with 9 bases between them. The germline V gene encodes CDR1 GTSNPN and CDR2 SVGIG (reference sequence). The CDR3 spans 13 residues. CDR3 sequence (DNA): TGTGCCTGGATCGCCGGGGTGAACACTGAAGCTTTCTTT. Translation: CAWIAGVNTEAFF.

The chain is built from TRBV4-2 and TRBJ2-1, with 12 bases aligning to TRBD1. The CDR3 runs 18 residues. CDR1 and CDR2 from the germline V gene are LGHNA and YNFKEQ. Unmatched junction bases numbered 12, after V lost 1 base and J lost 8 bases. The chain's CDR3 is CASSQAGPGDRGRDEQFF. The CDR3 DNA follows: TGTGCCAGCAGCCAAGCGGGACCGGGGGACAGGGGGCGCGATGAGCAGTTCTTC.

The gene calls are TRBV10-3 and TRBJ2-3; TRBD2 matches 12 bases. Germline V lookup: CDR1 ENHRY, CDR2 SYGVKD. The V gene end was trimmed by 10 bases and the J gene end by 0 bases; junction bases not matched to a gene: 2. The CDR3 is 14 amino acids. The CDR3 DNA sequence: TGTGCCACCGGGACTAGCGGGAGCACAGATACGCAGTATTTT. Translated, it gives CATGTSGSTDTQYF.

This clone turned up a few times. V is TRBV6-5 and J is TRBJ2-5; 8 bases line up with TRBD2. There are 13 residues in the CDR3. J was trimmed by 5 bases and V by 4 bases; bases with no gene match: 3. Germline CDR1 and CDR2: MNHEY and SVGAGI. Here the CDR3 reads CASSFSGGETQYF. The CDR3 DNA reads TGTGCCAGCAGTTTCTCGGGGGGGGAGACCCAGTACTTC.

CDR3 residues: CSVIRDRQETQYF. As DNA, the CDR3 is TGCAGCGTTATCCGGGACAGACAAGAGACCCAGTACTTC. The chain has TRBV29-1 and TRBJ2-5, with TRBD1 matching over 7 bases. The germline CDR1 and CDR2 sequences are SQVTM and ANQGSEA. The CDR3 is made up of 13 amino acids. The V and J ends lost 5 bases and 2 bases, in that order; junction bases with no gene match: 5.

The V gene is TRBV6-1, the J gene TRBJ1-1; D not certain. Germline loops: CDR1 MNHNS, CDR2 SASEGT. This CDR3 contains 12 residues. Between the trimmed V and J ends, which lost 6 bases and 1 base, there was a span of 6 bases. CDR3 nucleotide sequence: TGTGCCAGCAGCTACAAGAACACTGAAGCTTTCTTT. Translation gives CASSYKNTEAFF.

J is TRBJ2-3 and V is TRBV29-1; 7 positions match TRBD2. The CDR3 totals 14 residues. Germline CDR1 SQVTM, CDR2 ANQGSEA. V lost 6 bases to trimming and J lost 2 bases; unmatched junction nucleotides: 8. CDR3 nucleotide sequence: TGCAGCGTGAGTGAGGGAGGGGTCACAGATACGCAGTATTTT. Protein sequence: CSVSEGGVTDTQYF.

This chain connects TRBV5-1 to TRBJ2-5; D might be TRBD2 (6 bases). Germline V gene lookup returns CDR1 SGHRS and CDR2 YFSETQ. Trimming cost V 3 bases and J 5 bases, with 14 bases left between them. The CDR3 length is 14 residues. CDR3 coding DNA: TGCGCCAGCAGCTCCGGCTGGAGGGTTGAGACCCAGTACTTC. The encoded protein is CASSSGWRVETQYF.

Here the CDR3 DNA reads TGTGCCAGCAGTTTAATCGGGACAGGGGGTCGAGCTTTCTTT. This translates into CASSLIGTGGRAFF. The genes are TRBV27 and TRBJ1-1; 11 bases agree with TRBD1. Germline V gene data show CDR1 as MNHEY and CDR2 as SMNVEV (reference sequence). This CDR3 spans 14 amino acids. After removal of 2 bases from V and 10 bases from J, the junction contained 6 bases not matched to a gene.

CDR3 in amino acids: CASSAGWGSNEKLFF. Written as DNA, the CDR3 is TGTGCCAGCAGCGCCGGGTGGGGGTCTAATGAAAAACTGTTTTTT. The chain uses TRBV5-4 and TRBJ1-4, with TRBD1 as a possible D gene (5 bases). Trimming stripped 4 bases from V and 3 bases from J, with 13 bases between. Germline V CDR1 and CDR2: SGHNT, YYREEE (reference sequence). The CDR3 totals 15 residues.

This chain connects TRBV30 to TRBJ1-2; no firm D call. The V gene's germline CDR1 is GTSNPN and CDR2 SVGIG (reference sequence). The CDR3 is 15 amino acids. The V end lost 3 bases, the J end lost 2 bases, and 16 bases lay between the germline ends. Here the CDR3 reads CAWRRVGNPNYGYTF. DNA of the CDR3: TGTGCCTGGAGGAGAGTAGGCAACCCAAACTATGGCTACACCTTC. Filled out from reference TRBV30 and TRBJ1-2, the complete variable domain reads SQTIHQWPATLVQPVGSPLSLECTVEGTSNPNLYWYRQAAGRGLQLLFYSVGIGQISSEVPQNLSASRPQDRQFILSSKKLLLSDSGFYLCAWRRVGNPNYGYTFGSGTRLTVV.

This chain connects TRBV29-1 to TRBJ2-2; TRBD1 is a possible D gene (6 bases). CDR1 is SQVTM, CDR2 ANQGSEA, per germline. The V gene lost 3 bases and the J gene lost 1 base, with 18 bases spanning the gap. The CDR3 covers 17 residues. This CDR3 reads CSVEKDRPPMNTGELFF. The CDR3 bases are TGCAGCGTTGAGAAGGACAGACCACCTATGAACACCGGGGAGCTGTTTTTT.

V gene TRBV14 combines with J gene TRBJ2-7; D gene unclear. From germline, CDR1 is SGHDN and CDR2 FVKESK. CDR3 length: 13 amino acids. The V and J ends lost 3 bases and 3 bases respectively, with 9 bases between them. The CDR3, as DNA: TGTGCCAGCAGCCAGGGGTGGGGCTACGAGCAGTACTTC. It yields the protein CASSQGWGYEQYF.

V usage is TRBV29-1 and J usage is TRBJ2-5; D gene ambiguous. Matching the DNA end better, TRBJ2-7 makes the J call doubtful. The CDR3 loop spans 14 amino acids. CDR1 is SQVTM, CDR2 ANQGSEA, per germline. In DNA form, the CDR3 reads TGCAGCGTTGAAGGTGCCTTCCCTTTCTACGAGCAGTACTTC. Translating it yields CSVEGAFPFYEQYF.